This is a list of T cell receptor beta chains from one sample in a study of T-cell reconstitution after alpha-beta-depleted transplantation in children. One entry per CDR3 protein, called by TCRdb with MiXCR from the PCR reads. The sample yields more than 200,000 distinct CDR3 sequences, about 25% seen once. The sequenced sample was PBMCs, obtained before TCRalphabeta/CD19-depleted stem cell transplant. Receptors were obtained from a girl aged 2 to 10 with Fanconi anemia, due to receive a stem cell transplant. CDR3s include the opening cysteine and the closing phenylalanine or tryptophan. Fields, in order: J gene, CDR3 length, clone size, V gene, D gene, CDR3 protein, CDR3 DNA. The D gene is left open where the match is weak. Clone size appears in some rows only: once, few, many, or a class for an expanded clone.

>TRBJ1-2|11|-|TRBV20-1|-
CSARRQFGYTF
TGCAGTGCTAGAAGGCAATTTGGCTACACCTTC
>TRBJ2-1|15|-|TRBV12-3/TRBV12-4|TRBD2
CAIQPPGGPYNEQFF
TGTGCCATCCAACCTCCGGGAGGGCCCTACAATGAGCAGTTCTTC
>TRBJ2-1|18|-|TRBV20-1|TRBD2
CSARKMTSGGPRDNEQFF
TGCAGTGCTAGAAAAATGACTAGCGGGGGGCCGAGGGACAATGAGCAGTTCTTC
>TRBJ2-7|19|-|TRBV18|-
CASSPNGYERLLTPYEQYF
TGTGCCAGCTCACCAAACGGGTACGAGCGACTCCTCACTCCCTACGAGCAGTACTTC
>TRBJ1-2|14|-|TRBV27|TRBD1
CASGPTGGAYGYTF
TGTGCCAGCGGACCGACAGGGGGCGCGTATGGCTACACCTTC
>TRBJ2-1|13|few|TRBV6-5|-
CASSIQGGNEQFF
TGTGCCAGCAGTATACAGGGTGGGAATGAGCAGTTCTTC
>TRBJ2-7|14|-|TRBV6-1|-
CASSEGDVSLGQYF
TGTGCCAGCAGTGAGGGGGACGTCTCTCTAGGGCAGTACTTC
>TRBJ2-2|15|many|TRBV7-2|-
CASSLVGSNTGELFF
TGTGCCAGCAGCTTAGTCGGTAGTAACACCGGGGAGCTGTTTTTT
>TRBJ2-3|16|few|TRBV10-3|TRBD2
CAISTTSGGTTDTQYF
TGTGCCATCAGCACTACTAGCGGGGGGACCACAGATACGCAGTATTTT
>TRBJ2-1|15|-|TRBV20-1|TRBD2
CSVFYYSRGANEQFF
TGCAGTGTCTTCTACTACTCGCGGGGGGCCAATGAGCAGTTCTTC
>TRBJ2-7|14|few|TRBV20-1|-
CSASPASRSYEQYF
TGCAGTGCTAGTCCAGCAAGCCGCTCCTACGAGCAGTACTTC
>TRBJ2-3|19|-|TRBV6-2/TRBV6-3|-
CASSYPARGPPSSTDTQYF
TGTGCCAGCAGTTACCCTGCCCGGGGGCCACCCTCAAGCACAGATACGCAGTATTTT
>TRBJ2-7|15|-|TRBV11-1|TRBD2
CASSGLVISFHEQYF
TGTGCCAGCAGCGGACTAGTCATTAGCTTCCACGAGCAGTACTTC
>TRBJ2-1|12|many|TRBV29-1|TRBD1
CSVDNRGPQQFF
TGCAGCGTTGATAACAGGGGACCCCAGCAGTTCTTC
>TRBJ2-7|12|-|TRBV29-1|-
CSVGGNLGEQYF
TGCAGCGTTGGGGGGAATCTGGGGGAGCAGTACTTC
>TRBJ2-1|16|-|TRBV7-2|TRBD2
CASSSIAGGKYNEQFF
TGTGCCAGCAGCTCAATAGCGGGAGGGAAATATAATGAGCAGTTCTTC
>TRBJ2-1|14|many|TRBV29-1|-
CSVATRSSYNEQFF
TGCAGCGTCGCAACTAGGAGCTCCTACAATGAGCAGTTCTTC
>TRBJ2-7|13|few|TRBV20-1|TRBD2
CSASPSLAGGVRF
TGCAGTGCTAGCCCCTCACTAGCGGGAGGTGTTAGATTC
>TRBJ2-5|14|few|TRBV29-1|TRBD2
CSVSGLAGKETQYF
TGCAGCGTCTCGGGACTAGCGGGGAAAGAGACCCAGTACTTC
>TRBJ2-1|12|many|TRBV9|-
CASSVGANEQFF
TGTGCCAGCAGCGTAGGGGCGAATGAGCAGTTCTTC
>TRBJ2-3|15|many|TRBV20-1|TRBD2
CSASGLAGSTDTQYF
TGCAGTGCTAGCGGGCTAGCGGGTAGCACAGATACGCAGTATTTT
>TRBJ2-5|14|many|TRBV6-1|TRBD1
CASSPPGQGNTQYF
TGTGCCAGCAGCCCCCCGGGACAGGGGAATACCCAGTACTTC
>TRBJ2-1|13|many|TRBV29-1|TRBD2
CSVAGGIYNEQFF
TGCAGCGTTGCCGGGGGGATCTACAATGAGCAGTTCTTC